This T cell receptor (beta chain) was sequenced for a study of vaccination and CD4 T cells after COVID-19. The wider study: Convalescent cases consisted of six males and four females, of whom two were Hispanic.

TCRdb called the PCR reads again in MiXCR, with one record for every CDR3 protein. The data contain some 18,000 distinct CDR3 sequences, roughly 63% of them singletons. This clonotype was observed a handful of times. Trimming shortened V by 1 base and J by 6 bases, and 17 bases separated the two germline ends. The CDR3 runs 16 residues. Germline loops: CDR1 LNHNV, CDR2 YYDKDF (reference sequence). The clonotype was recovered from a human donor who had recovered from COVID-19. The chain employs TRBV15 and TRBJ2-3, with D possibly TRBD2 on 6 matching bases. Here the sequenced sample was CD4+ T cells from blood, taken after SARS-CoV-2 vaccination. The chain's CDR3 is CATSRARLGGYDTQYF. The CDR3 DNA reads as TGTGCCACCAGCAGAGCGCGACTAGGTGGATACGATACGCAGTATTTT.